This section outlines one T cell receptor beta chain sequence together with its context. This sample is part of a study of somatic mutations in cytotoxic T cells in rheumatoid arthritis. This CDR3 has 14 residues. Germline values: CDR1 MNHEY, CDR2 SVGAGI. After removal of 6 bases from V and 8 bases from J, the junction contained 4 bases not matched to a gene. TCRdb's copy holds only in-frame clones and misses some; the assay was immunoSEQ multiplex PCR. The sample includes fewer than 25,000 clones, 65% to 85% of them seen just once. The chain links TRBV6-5 to TRBJ2-1; 13 positions match TRBD2. The receptor's source is an adult with rheumatoid arthritis. Material for sequencing was CD8+ T cells sorted from blood. CDR3 sequence: CASSLTSGGDEQFF. The CDR3 region has the DNA TGTGCCAGCAGCCTTACTAGCGGGGGGGATGAGCAGTTCTTC.